This entry lists 15 T cell receptor beta chains sequenced from one sample in a study of CD8+CD57+ T cells in acquired aplastic anemia. Patients chosen for sequencing had shown CD8+CD57+ cell expansion by flow cytometry. Profiles of TCR beta VDJ and CDR3 were generated from a genomic DNA template. In TCRdb, the reads were re-called with MiXCR into one record per CDR3 protein. The sample has 50,000 or so distinct CDR3 sequences, approximately 50% seen once. Sample: sorted CD4+, CD8+, or CD8+CD57+ T cells (not recorded which) from PBMCs. The receptors here all came from a human donor with aplastic anemia.

J is TRBJ1-1 and V is TRBV25-1; D might be TRBD1 (6 bases). CDR3 length: 13 amino acids. Deletions cut 4 bases from V and 4 bases from J, with 10 bases between. Germline V CDR1 and CDR2: MGHDK, SYGVNS. CDR3 coding DNA: TGTGCCAGCAGTGCAAACAGGGTCACTGAAGCTTTCTTT. This codes for CASSANRVTEAFF.

There are many counts of this clonotype. The rearrangement links TRBV5-1 to TRBJ1-5; TRBD1 might be the D (5 bases). The ends were cut back, 0 bases at V and 7 bases at J, with 8 bases in the middle. This CDR3 is built from 13 residues. CDR1 SGHRS and CDR2 YFSETQ come from the germline V gene. Here the CDR3 reads CASSLVGEQPQHF. CDR3 coding DNA: TGCGCCAGCAGCTTGGTGGGGGAGCAGCCCCAGCATTTT. Supplemented by reference TRBV5-1 and TRBJ1-5, the full variable domain reads KAGVTQTPRYLIKTRGQQVTLSCSPISGHRSVSWYQQTPGQGLQFLFEYFSETQRNKGNFPGRFSGRQFSNSRSEMNVSTLELGDSALYLCASSLVGEQPQHFGDGTRLSIL.

V gene TRBV7-3 combines with J gene TRBJ2-1; a possible D gene is TRBD2 (6 bases). The CDR3 covers 12 residues. Trimming cost V 3 bases and J 6 bases, with 6 bases left between them. CDR1 is SGHTA and CDR2 is FQGTGA in the germline V gene. This chain's CDR3 is CASSFSGNEQFF. For the CDR3, the DNA is TGTGCCAGCAGCTTTAGCGGCAATGAGCAGTTCTTC.

This rearrangement joins TRBV27 to TRBJ2-2, with D uncertain. The CDR3 covers 13 residues. Germline CDR1 reads MNHEY; CDR2 reads SMNVEV (reference sequence). Trimming left V 3 bases short and J 6 bases short, with 8 bases between. The DNA for the CDR3 is TGTGCCAGCAGTTTCGAGCTCCCCGGGGAGCTGTTTTTT. It codes for CASSFELPGELFF.

The gene calls are TRBV24-1 and TRBJ1-2; unclear D gene. CDR1 KGHDR and CDR2 SFDVKD come from the germline V gene. The CDR3 is 13 residues long. Trimming cost V 9 bases and J 4 bases, with 14 bases left between them. CDR3 DNA sequence: TGTGCCACCGCCCCTTACGGATTCTATGGCTACACCTTC. Its translation: CATAPYGFYGYTF.

The V call is TRBV15, the J call TRBJ1-6; D possibly corresponds to TRBD1 (6 bases). The V end lost 0 bases, the J end lost 5 bases, and 14 bases lay between the germline ends. Germline lookup yields CDR1 LNHNV and CDR2 YYDKDF (reference sequence). This CDR3 has 17 residues. CDR3 nucleotides: TGTGCCACCAGCAGAGATCTCCTACCAGGGGATAATTCACCCCTCCACTTT. Protein sequence: CATSRDLLPGDNSPLHF.

This clonotype has at least ten counts. The V call is TRBV7-9, the J call TRBJ2-5; D unclear. The CDR3 is 14 residues long. Deletions cut 1 base from V and 2 bases from J, with 8 bases between. Germline V gives CDR1 SEHNR, CDR2 FQNEAQ (reference sequence). The CDR3 sequence: CASSLENRQETQYF. DNA for the CDR3: TGTGCCAGCAGCTTAGAAAACCGGCAAGAGACCCAGTACTTC.

The chain joins TRBV24-1 to TRBJ1-2; 10 nucleotides line up with TRBD1. V lost 8 bases, J lost 6 bases, and 8 bases stayed unmatched. Looked up from germline, CDR1 is KGHDR and CDR2 is SFDVKD. This CDR3 region has 14 residues. CDR3 residues: CATKDRGALDGYTF. The CDR3 DNA is TGTGCCACCAAGGACAGGGGGGCCTTGGATGGCTACACCTTC.

This clonotype came up once. V is TRBV24-1 and J is TRBJ1-6; no clear D gene. Germline-derived CDR1 and CDR2 are KGHDR and SFDVKD. There are 15 residues in the CDR3. Trimming removed 11 bases at V and 6 bases at J, with 19 bases between. Here the CDR3 DNA reads TGTGCCAGCAGCCCAGCAGGTTTGGGTAATTCACCCCTCCACTTT. This encodes CASSPAGLGNSPLHF.

The chain is built from TRBV19 and TRBJ1-1, with unresolved D. This CDR3 contains 13 residues. V was trimmed by 1 base and J by 1 base, leaving 4 bases between them. Germline V gene lookup returns CDR1 LNHDA and CDR2 SQIVND (reference sequence). This CDR3 is CASSIARNTEAFF. DNA of the CDR3: TGTGCCAGTAGTATAGCCAGGAACACTGAAGCTTTCTTT.

This chain uses TRBV2 with TRBJ1-6; no reliable D call. Germline assignment: CDR1 SNHLY and CDR2 FYNNEI. The CDR3 is 12 residues long. The ends were cut back, 6 bases at V and 5 bases at J, with 5 bases in the middle. Written as DNA, the CDR3 is TGTGCCAGCAGGAACGATAATTCACCCCTCCACTTT. Protein sequence: CASRNDNSPLHF.

J is TRBJ1-1 and V is TRBV25-1; possible D gene TRBD1, 6 bases. The CDR3 totals 14 residues. Between the trimmed V and J ends, which lost 7 bases and 4 bases, there was a span of 16 bases. Germline V CDR1 and CDR2: MGHDK, SYGVNS. CDR3 coding DNA: TGTGCCAGCATGGGGGCAGGGGAGGGCACTGAAGCTTTCTTT. This translates into CASMGAGEGTEAFF.

V and J are TRBV24-1 and TRBJ2-7; D might be TRBD1 (6 bases). The CDR3 runs to 13 residues. Per germline, CDR1 KGHDR and CDR2 SFDVKD. Trimming took 5 bases from V and 4 from J, leaving 11 bases between them. CDR3: CATSAGELYEQYF. CDR3 sequence (DNA): TGTGCCACCAGTGCAGGGGAATTGTACGAGCAGTACTTC.

The chain employs TRBV11-2 and TRBJ2-1; 7 nucleotides match TRBD1. This CDR3 has 15 residues. V trimming: 6 bases; J trimming: 0 bases; junction bases outside the gene matches: 5. Germline V gene data show CDR1 as SGHAT and CDR2 as FQNNGV. CDR3 region: CASSQRGLSYNEQFF. The CDR3 nucleotides read TGTGCCAGCAGTCAAAGGGGGCTCTCCTACAATGAGCAGTTCTTC.

The chain carries TRBV29-1 and TRBJ1-2; maybe TRBD1 (5 bases). Deletions cut 4 bases from V and 11 bases from J, with 32 bases between. Germline assignment: CDR1 SQVTM and CDR2 ANQGSEA. This CDR3 region has 17 residues. This chain's CDR3 is CSVGLSYRQIREPWYTF. In DNA, the CDR3 is TGCAGCGTTGGCCTCAGTTACAGACAGATACGCGAACCGTGGTACACCTTC.